A selection of T cell receptor beta chains follows, all from one sample in a study of blood T cell repertoires in COVID-19. Measured with immunoSEQ multiplex PCR; TCRdb has only the in-frame clones, and not every one. The table records some 290,000 clones, around nine tenths of them present only once. The sample was peripheral blood. These receptors originate from a woman between 25 and 40 years old with COVID-19, enrolled during active disease. CDR3s include the opening cysteine and the closing phenylalanine or tryptophan. Fields, in order: D gene, clone size, J gene, V gene, CDR3 DNA, CDR3 protein. The D gene is left open where the match is weak. Part of the rows lack a size; the others show once, few, many or a class for expanded clones.

>.|once|TRBJ2-1|TRBV9
TGTGCCAGCAGCAAGACAGGCCCCTACAATGAGCAGTTCTTC
CASSKTGPYNEQFF
>TRBD2|.|TRBJ2-7|TRBV6-5
TGTGCCAGCATGTTGAGGTTCCGGGGGGTTTACGAGCAGTACTTC
CASMLRFRGVYEQYF
>.|.|TRBJ1-3|TRBV5-1
TGCGCCAGCAGCTTGGGGACAACCTCTGGAAACACCATATATTTT
CASSLGTTSGNTIYF
>TRBD1|.|TRBJ2-3|TRBV7-3
TGTGCCAGCAGCCCCAAGACAGGGGGCGGTGCAGATACGCAGTATTTT
CASSPKTGGGADTQYF
>.|.|TRBJ2-1|TRBV7-3
TGTGCCAGCAGCAGTAAGAACGGCAATGAGCAGTTCTTC
CASSSKNGNEQFF
>TRBD1|.|TRBJ1-2|TRBV4-1
TGCGCCAGCAGCCCCCAGACAGGGACGAACTATGGCTACACCTTC
CASSPQTGTNYGYTF
>.|once|TRBJ2-7|TRBV5-1
TGCGCCAGCAGCTCCTACGGGGCCTACGAGCAGTACTTC
CASSSYGAYEQYF
>.|.|TRBJ1-1|TRBV3-1/TRBV3-2
TGTGCCAGCAGCCAAGATCTGGGCTTGAATGAAGCTTTCTTT
CASSQDLGLNEAFF
>TRBD2|.|TRBJ2-7|TRBV28
TGTGCCAGCAGGCCGGGAGGGAAGTACGAGCAGTACTTC
CASRPGGKYEQYF
>.|.|TRBJ1-6|TRBV5-6
TGTGCCAGCAGCGCGGAGTATAATTCACCCCTCCACTTT
CASSAEYNSPLHF
>TRBD1|few|TRBJ1-5|TRBV3-1/TRBV3-2
TGTGCCAGCAGCCCGGTCGGACAGGGGCTGAATCAGCCCCAGCATTTT
CASSPVGQGLNQPQHF
>.|.|TRBJ2-1|TRBV9
TGTGCCAGCAGCGTAAGCTGGAGGGATGAGCAGTTCTTC
CASSVSWRDEQFF
>TRBD2|.|TRBJ2-3|TRBV19
TGTGCCAGTAGTACCAGGACTAGCAGCACAGATACGCAGTATTTT
CASSTRTSSTDTQYF
>TRBD2|.|TRBJ2-3|TRBV3-1/TRBV3-2
TGTGCCAGCAGCCAAGATAATCCGAGGCTAGCGGGTGCGAGGTTTAATACGCAGTATTTT
CASSQDNPRLAGARFNTQYF
>TRBD2|.|TRBJ2-1|TRBV5-1
TGCGCCAGCAGCCCCGATTTGGCTAGCGGGAGGGGCAATGAGCAGTTCTTC
CASSPDLASGRGNEQFF
>TRBD2|.|TRBJ2-3|TRBV19
TGTGCCACTGCGATTCCCGGCGGGAGGCTCTTGGATACGCAGTATTTT
CATAIPGGRLLDTQYF